Listed here is a single T cell receptor beta chain. These data belong to a study of TIL therapy for anti-PD-1-resistant metastatic lung cancer. CDR1 is SGHVS and CDR2 is FNYEAQ in the germline V gene. The CDR3 has 14 amino acids. The V end was cut by 1 base, the J end by 1 base, with 8 bases between. Time point of the sample: pre-treatment sample, taken before nivolumab and TIL therapy. Tumor tissue came from excised metastases, mostly pleural nodules or supraclavicular lymph nodes. Patients then received nivolumab; progressors got lymphodepletion, TIL and IL-2. The libraries were made with immunoSEQ v3. Sequencing used immunoSEQ multiplex PCR; TCRdb keeps in-frame clones, though not all of them. Among some 13,000 clones listed, about three fifths were seen once.

The chain couples TRBV7-6 to TRBJ2-7; maybe TRBD2 (6 bases). Sample: tumor tissue, taken at baseline. This TCR was sampled from a woman between 30 and 80 years old with non-small cell lung cancer. The CDR3 DNA sequence: TGTGCCAGCAGCTTAGAAGCGGGTTCCTACGAGCAGTACTTC. Protein sequence: CASSLEAGSYEQYF.